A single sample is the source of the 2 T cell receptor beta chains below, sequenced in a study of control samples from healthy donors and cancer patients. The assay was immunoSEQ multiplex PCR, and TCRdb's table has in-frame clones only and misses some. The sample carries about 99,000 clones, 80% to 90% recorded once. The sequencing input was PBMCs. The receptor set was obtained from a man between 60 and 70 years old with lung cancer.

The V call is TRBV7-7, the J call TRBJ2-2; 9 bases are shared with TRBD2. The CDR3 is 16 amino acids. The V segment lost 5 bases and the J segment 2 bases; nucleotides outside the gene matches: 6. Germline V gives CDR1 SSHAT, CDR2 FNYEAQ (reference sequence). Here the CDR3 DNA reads TGTGCCAGCAGCCCGATAGCGGGGGTTAACACCGGGGAGCTGTTTTTT. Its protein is CASSPIAGVNTGELFF.

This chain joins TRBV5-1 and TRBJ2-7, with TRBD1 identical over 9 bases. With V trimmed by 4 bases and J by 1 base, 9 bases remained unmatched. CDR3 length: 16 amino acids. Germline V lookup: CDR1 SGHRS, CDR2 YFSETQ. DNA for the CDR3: TGCGCCAGCAGCGAGGGACAGGGAAGGCCTTCCTACGAGCAGTACGTC. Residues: CASSEGQGRPSYEQYV.